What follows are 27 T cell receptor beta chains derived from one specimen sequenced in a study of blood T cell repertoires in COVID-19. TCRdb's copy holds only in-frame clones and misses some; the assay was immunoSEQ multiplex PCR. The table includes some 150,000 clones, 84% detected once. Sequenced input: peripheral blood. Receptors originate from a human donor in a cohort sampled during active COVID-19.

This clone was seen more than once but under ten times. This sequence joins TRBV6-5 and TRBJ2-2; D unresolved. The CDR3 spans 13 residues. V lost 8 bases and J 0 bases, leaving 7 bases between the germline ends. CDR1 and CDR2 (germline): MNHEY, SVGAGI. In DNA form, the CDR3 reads TGTGCCAGCGCGATGACGAACACCGGGGAGCTGTTTTTT. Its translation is CASAMTNTGELFF.

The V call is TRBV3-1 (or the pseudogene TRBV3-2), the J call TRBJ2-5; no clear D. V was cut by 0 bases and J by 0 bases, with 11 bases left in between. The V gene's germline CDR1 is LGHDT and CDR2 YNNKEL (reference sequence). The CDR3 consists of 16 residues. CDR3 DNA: TGTGCCAGCAGCCAAGATTTGCCCGCGTACCAAGAGACCCAGTACTTC. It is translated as CASSQDLPAYQETQYF.

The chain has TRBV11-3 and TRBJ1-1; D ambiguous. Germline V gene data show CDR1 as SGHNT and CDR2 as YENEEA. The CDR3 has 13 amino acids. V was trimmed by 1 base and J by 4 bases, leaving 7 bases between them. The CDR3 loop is CASSLGASTEAFF. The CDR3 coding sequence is TGTGCCAGCAGCTTAGGGGCTTCCACTGAAGCTTTCTTT. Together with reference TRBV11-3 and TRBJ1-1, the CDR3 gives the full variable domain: EAGVVQSPRYKIIEKKQPVAFWCNPISGHNTLYWYLQNLGQGPELLIRYENEEAVDDSQLPKDRFSAERLKGVDSTLKIQPAELGDSAVYLCASSLGASTEAFFGQGTRLTVV.

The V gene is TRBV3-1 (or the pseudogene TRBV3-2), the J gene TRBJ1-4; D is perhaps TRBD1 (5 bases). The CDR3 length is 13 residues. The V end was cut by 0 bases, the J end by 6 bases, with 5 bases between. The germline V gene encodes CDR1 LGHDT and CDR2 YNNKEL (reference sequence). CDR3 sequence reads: CASSQDRDEKLFF. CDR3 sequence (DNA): TGTGCCAGCAGCCAAGACAGGGATGAAAAACTGTTTTTT.

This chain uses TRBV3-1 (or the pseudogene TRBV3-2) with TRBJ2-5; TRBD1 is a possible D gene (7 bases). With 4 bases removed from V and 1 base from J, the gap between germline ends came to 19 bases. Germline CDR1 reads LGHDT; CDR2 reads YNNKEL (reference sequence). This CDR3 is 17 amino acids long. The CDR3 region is CASSLRRGQNFQETQYF. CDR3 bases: TGTGCCAGCAGCCTCAGGCGGGGACAGAATTTCCAAGAGACCCAGTACTTC.

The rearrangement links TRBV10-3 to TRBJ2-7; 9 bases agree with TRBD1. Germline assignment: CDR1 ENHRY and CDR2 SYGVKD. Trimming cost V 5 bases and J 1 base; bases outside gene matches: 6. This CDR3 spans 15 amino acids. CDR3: CAISPGQGRSYEQYF. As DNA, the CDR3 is TGTGCCATCAGTCCGGGACAGGGTCGTTCCTACGAGCAGTACTTC.

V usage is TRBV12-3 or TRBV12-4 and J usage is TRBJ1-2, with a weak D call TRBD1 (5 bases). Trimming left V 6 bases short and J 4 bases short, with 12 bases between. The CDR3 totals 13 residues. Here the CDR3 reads CASSYLQAYGYTF. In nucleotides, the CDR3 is TGTGCCAGCAGCTACCTACAGGCCTATGGCTACACCTTC.

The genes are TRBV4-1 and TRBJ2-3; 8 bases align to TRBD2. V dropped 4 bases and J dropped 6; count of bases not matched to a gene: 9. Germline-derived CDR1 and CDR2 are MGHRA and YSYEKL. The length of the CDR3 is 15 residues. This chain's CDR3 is CASSPSGGATDTQYF. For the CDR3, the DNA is TGCGCCAGCAGCCCTTCCGGGGGGGCCACCGATACGCAGTATTTT.

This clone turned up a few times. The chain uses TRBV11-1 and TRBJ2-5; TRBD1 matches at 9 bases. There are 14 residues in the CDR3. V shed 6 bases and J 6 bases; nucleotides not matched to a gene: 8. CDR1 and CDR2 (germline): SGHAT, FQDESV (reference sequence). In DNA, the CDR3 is TGTGCCAGCAGTTCGTCCGGACAGGGGCAGACCCAGTACTTC. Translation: CASSSSGQGQTQYF.

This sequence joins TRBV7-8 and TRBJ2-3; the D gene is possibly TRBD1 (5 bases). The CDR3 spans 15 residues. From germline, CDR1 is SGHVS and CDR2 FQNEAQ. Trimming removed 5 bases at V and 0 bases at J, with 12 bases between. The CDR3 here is CASSIGASSTDTQYF. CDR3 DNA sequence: TGTGCCAGCAGCATAGGGGCTTCTAGCACAGATACGCAGTATTTT. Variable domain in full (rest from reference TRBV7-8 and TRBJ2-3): GAGVSQSPRYKVAKRGQDVALRCDPISGHVSLFWYQQALGQGPEFLTYFQNEAQLDKSGLPSDRFFAERPEGSVSTLKIQRTQQEDSAVYLCASSIGASSTDTQYFGPGTRLTVL.

CDR3 amino acids: CASGPRTAMNTEAFF. DNA of the CDR3: TGTGCCAGCGGACCAAGGACAGCAATGAACACTGAAGCTTTCTTT. V is TRBV28 and J is TRBJ1-1, with D perhaps TRBD1 (6 bases). CDR1 and CDR2 (germline): MDHEN, SYDVKM. CDR3 length equals 15 residues. V was shortened by 8 bases and J by 0 bases, with 16 bases between the two germline ends.

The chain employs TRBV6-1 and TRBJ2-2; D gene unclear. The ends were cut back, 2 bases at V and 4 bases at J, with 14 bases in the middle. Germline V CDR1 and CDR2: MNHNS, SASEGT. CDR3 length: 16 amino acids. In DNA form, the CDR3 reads TGTGCCAGCAGTGAAATCGGAGTGACGGCCACCGGGGAGCTGTTTTTT. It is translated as CASSEIGVTATGELFF.

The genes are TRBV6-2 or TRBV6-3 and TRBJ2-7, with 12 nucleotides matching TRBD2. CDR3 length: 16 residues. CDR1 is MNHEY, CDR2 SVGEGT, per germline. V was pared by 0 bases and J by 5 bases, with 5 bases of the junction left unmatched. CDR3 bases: TGTGCCAGCAGTTACTCGACTAGCGGGAGTTCCAACGAGCAGTACGTC. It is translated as CASSYSTSGSSNEQYV.

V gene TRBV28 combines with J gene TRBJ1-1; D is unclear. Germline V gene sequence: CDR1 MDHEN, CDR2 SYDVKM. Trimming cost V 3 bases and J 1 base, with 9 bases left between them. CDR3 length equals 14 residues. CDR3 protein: CASSFWAPNTEAFF. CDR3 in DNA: TGTGCCAGCAGTTTTTGGGCTCCGAACACTGAAGCTTTCTTT.

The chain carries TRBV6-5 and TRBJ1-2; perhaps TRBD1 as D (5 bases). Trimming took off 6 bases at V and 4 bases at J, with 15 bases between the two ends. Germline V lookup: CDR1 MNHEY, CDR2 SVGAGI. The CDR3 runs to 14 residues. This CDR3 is CASRFREDTYGYTF. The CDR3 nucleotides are TGTGCCAGCAGATTCAGAGAGGACACCTATGGCTACACCTTC.

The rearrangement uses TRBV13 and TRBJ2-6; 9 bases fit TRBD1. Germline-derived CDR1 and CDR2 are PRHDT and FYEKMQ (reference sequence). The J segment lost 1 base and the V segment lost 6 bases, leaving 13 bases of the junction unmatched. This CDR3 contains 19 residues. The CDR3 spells CASSMDRGRFFSGANVLTF. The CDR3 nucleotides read TGTGCCAGCAGTATGGACAGGGGTCGGTTTTTTTCTGGGGCCAACGTCCTGACTTTC.

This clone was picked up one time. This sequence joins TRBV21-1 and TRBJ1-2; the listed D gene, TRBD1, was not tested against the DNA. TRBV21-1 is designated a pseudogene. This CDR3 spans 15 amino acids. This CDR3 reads CASSIRDRVYYGYTF. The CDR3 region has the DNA TGTGCCAGCAGCATCCGGGACAGGGTGTACTATGGCTACACCTTC.

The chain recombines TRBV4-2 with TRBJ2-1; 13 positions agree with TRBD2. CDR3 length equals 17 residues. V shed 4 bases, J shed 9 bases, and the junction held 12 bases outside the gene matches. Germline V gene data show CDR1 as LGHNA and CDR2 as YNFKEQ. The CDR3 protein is CASSRPSLAGGPSEQFF. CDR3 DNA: TGTGCCAGCAGCCGCCCGTCACTAGCGGGGGGGCCAAGTGAGCAGTTCTTC.

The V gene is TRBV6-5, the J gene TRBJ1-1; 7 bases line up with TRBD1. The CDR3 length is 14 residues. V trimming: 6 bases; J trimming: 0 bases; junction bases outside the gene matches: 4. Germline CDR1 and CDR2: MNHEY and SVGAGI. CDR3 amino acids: CASSYDRVNTEAFF. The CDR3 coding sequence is TGTGCCAGCAGCTACGACAGGGTGAACACTGAAGCTTTCTTT.

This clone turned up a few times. As DNA, the CDR3 is TGTGCCAGTAGACCGGGGGGACAGGCGTCCTACGAGCAGTACTTC. As protein: CASRPGGQASYEQYF. The gene calls are TRBV19 and TRBJ2-7; a possible D gene is TRBD1 (8 bases). V lost 6 bases to trimming and J lost 1 base, with 16 bases between them. The length of the CDR3 is 15 residues. The germline V gene encodes CDR1 LNHDA and CDR2 SQIVND (reference sequence).

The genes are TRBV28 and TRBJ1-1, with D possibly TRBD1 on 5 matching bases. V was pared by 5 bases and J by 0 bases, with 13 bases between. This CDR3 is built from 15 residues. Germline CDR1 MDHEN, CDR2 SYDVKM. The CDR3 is CASSPLTALNTEAFF. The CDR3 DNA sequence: TGTGCCAGCAGTCCGTTGACAGCTCTGAACACTGAAGCTTTCTTT.

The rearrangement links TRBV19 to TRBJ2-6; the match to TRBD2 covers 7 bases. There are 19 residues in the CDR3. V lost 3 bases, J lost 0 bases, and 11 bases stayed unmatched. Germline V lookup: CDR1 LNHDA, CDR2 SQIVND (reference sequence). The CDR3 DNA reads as TGTGCCAGTAGTATTATCACCGCAGGGACTACCTCTGGGGCCAACGTCCTGACTTTC. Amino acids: CASSIITAGTTSGANVLTF. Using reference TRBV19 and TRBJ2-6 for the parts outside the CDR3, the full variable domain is DGGITQSPKYLFRKEGQNVTLSCEQNLNHDAMYWYRQDPGQGLRLIYYSQIVNDFQKGDIAEGYSVSREKKESFPLTVTSAQKNPTAFYLCASSIITAGTTSGANVLTFGAGSRLTVL.

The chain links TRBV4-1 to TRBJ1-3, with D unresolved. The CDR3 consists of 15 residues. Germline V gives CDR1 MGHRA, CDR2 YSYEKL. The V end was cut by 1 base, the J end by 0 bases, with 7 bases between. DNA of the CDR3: TGCGCCAGCAGCCAAGGAACTCTCTCTGGAAACACCATATATTTT. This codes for CASSQGTLSGNTIYF.

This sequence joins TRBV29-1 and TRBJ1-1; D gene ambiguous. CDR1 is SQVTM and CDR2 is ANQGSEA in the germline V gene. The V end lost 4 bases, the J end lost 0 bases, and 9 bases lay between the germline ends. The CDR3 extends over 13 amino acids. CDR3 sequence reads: CSVGYTMNTEAFF. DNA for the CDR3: TGCAGCGTTGGTTACACCATGAACACTGAAGCTTTCTTT.

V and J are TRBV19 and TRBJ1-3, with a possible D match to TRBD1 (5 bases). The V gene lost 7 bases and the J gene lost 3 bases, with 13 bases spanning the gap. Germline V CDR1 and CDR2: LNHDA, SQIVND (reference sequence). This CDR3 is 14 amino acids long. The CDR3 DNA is TGTGCCAGTACATTCGCAGGGTATGGAAACACCATATATTTT. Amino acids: CASTFAGYGNTIYF.

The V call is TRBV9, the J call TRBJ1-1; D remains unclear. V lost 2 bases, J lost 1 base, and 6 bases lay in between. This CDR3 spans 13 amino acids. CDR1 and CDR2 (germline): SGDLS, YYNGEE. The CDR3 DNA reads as TGTGCCAGCAGCGTTAACAGGAACACTGAAGCTTTCTTT. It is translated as CASSVNRNTEAFF.

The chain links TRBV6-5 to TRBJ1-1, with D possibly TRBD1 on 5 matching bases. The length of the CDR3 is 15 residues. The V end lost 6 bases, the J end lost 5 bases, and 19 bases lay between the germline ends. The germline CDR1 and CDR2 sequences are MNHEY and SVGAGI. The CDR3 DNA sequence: TGTGCCAGCAGCCGGACCAGGGTCGGGTGGACTGAAGCTTTCTTT. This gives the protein CASSRTRVGWTEAFF.